A single sample is the source of the 10 T cell receptor beta chains below, sequenced in a study of Ad26.COV2.S vaccination and SARS-CoV-2 variants. Here immunoSEQ multiplex PCR was the method, and the copy in TCRdb shows in-frame clones only, minus some. The table shows around 300,000 clones, with about 88% occurring only once. As for treatment: around 19 received Ad26.COV2.S at low or high dose, single or two shots; about 5 received placebo; per-sample allocation not given. The investigators took samples on day 63 after the first vaccine or placebo injection. The sequencing here drew on peripheral blood, taken in a trial of Ad26.COV2.S vaccine versus placebo. The receptors derive from a person aged 18-65 years who received the Ad26.COV2.S COVID-19 vaccine or a placebo.

The rearrangement uses TRBV19 and TRBJ1-2; tentative D call: TRBD1 (5 bases). This CDR3 spans 17 amino acids. Germline assignment: CDR1 LNHDA and CDR2 SQIVND (reference sequence). V shed 4 bases and J shed 2 bases, with 20 bases lying between them. CDR3 sequence: CASSTAEGTTPNYGYTF. The CDR3 DNA is TGTGCCAGTAGTACCGCGGAGGGGACGACACCAAACTATGGCTACACCTTC.

The chain joins TRBV19 to TRBJ1-1; unclear D gene. Trimming took off 5 bases at V and 1 base at J, with 11 bases between the two ends. The CDR3 sequence is 14 residues long. From germline, CDR1 is LNHDA and CDR2 SQIVND (reference sequence). DNA of the CDR3: TGTGCCAGTAGTTTTCGCGAAACGAACACTGAAGCTTTCTTT. The encoded protein is CASSFRETNTEAFF.

This clone was counted once. V gene TRBV28 combines with J gene TRBJ1-3; the D gene is possibly TRBD1 (5 bases). The germline V gene has CDR1 MDHEN and CDR2 SYDVKM. V was trimmed by 6 bases and J by 3 bases, leaving 12 bases between them. This CDR3 has 14 amino acids. The CDR3 DNA is TGTGCCAGCAGCCCCAGGGACGGTGGAAACACCATATATTTT. This codes for CASSPRDGGNTIYF.

This rearrangement joins TRBV27 to TRBJ2-1, with a weak D call TRBD1 (6 bases). V was trimmed by 5 bases and J by 7 bases, leaving 15 bases between them. Germline V CDR1 and CDR2: MNHEY, SMNVEV (reference sequence). There are 14 residues in the CDR3. The CDR3 DNA follows: TGTGCCAGCAGTCAAATTACCACAGGGAATGAGCAGTTCTTC. Translation: CASSQITTGNEQFF.

The genes are TRBV28 and TRBJ1-1; perhaps TRBD1 as D (6 bases). Trimming removed 5 bases at V and 13 bases at J, with 14 bases between. Germline V gene lookup returns CDR1 MDHEN and CDR2 SYDVKM. The CDR3 runs to 11 residues. The CDR3 coding sequence is TGTGCCAGCAGTATTGACAGAGGGGGTTTCTTT. The encoded protein is CASSIDRGGFF.

The J gene is TRBJ1-5, the V gene TRBV7-2; D is perhaps TRBD1 (5 bases). CDR1 and CDR2 from the germline V gene are SGHTA and FQGNSA. The CDR3 is 16 amino acids. V was clipped by 4 bases and J by 0 bases, with 13 bases between them. Here the CDR3 reads CASSSQGGFSNQPQHF. As DNA, the CDR3 is TGTGCCAGCAGCTCCCAGGGAGGGTTTAGCAATCAGCCCCAGCATTTT. The full variable domain, in which reference TRBV7-2 and TRBJ1-5 provide the parts outside the CDR3, is GAGVSQSPSNKVTEKGKDVELRCDPISGHTALYWYRQSLGQGLEFLIYFQGNSAPDKSGLPSDRFSAERTGGSVSTLTIQRTQQEDSAVYLCASSSQGGFSNQPQHFGDGTRLSIL.

This chain connects TRBV25-1 to TRBJ1-1, with a tentative D call TRBD1 (5 bases). The CDR3 covers 15 residues. V dropped 2 bases and J dropped 3 bases, with 13 bases sitting between them. Per germline, CDR1 MGHDK and CDR2 SYGVNS. The CDR3 nucleotides read TGTGCCAGCAGTGAAATCTCAACAGGCTACACTGAAGCTTTCTTT. Translating it yields CASSEISTGYTEAFF.

The chain carries TRBV30 and TRBJ2-7, with D unresolved. CDR3 length: 12 amino acids. In germline, CDR1 is GTSNPN, CDR2 SVGIG (reference sequence). V lost 0 bases and J lost 5, with 8 bases in between. The CDR3 nucleotides read TGTGCCTGGAGTGTGGGGATGGACGAGCAGTACTTC. Encoded protein: CAWSVGMDEQYF.

This clone turned up a few times. The V call is TRBV5-1, the J call TRBJ2-3; weak D call: TRBD2 (5 bases). Germline-derived CDR1 and CDR2 are SGHRS and YFSETQ. The CDR3 runs to 14 residues. V lost 2 bases and J lost 0, with 7 bases in between. The CDR3 nucleotides read TGCGCCAGCAGCTTAAGCGGAAGCACAGATACGCAGTATTTT. As protein: CASSLSGSTDTQYF.

The V gene is TRBV6-5, the J gene TRBJ1-5, with D maybe TRBD1 (5 bases). The CDR3 is 15 amino acids. The V gene lost 7 bases and the J gene lost 0 bases, with 13 bases spanning the gap. The germline V gene has CDR1 MNHEY and CDR2 SVGAGI. Written as DNA, the CDR3 is TGTGCCAGCATGGAGACAGTACATAGCAATCAGCCCCAGCATTTT. Protein: CASMETVHSNQPQHF.